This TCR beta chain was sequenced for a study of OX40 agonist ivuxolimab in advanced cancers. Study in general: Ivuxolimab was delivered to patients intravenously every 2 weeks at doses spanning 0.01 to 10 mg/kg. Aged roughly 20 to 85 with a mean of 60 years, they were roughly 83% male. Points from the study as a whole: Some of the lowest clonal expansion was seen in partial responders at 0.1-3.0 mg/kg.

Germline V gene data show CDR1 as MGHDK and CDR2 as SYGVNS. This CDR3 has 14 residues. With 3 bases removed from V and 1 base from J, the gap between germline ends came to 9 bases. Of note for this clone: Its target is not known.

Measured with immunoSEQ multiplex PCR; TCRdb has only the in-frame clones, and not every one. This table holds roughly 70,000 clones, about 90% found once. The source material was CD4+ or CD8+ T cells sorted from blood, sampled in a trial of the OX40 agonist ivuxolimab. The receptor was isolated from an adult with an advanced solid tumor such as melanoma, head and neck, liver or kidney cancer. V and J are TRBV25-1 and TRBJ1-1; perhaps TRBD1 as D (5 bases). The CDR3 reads CASSEEGRNTEAFF. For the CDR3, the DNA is TGTGCCAGCAGTGAGGAGGGGCGGAACACTGAAGCTTTCTTT.